This T cell receptor beta chain derives from a study of T cells in Graves' hyperthyroidism and ophthalmopathy. Study-wide findings and caveats: Separating ophthalmopathy from stable hyperthyroidism was achieved by a 13 V-J model.

This clonotype has just a few counts. Its antigen is undetermined. Germline V gene sequence: CDR1 MDHEN, CDR2 SYDVKM. The CDR3 runs 14 residues. V was trimmed by 3 bases and J by 3 bases, leaving 10 bases between them. TCR beta CDR3 sequences were amplified from RNA transcripts. HTBI primers drove first-round RT-PCR of the TCR CDR3. TCRdb processed the multiplex PCR reads anew with MiXCR; each CDR3 protein has one entry. Of about 690,000 distinct CDR3 sequences listed, around 16% are singletons. Patients with uncontrolled infections, other autoimmune diseases, pregnancy or lactation were excluded. Sequencing used blood. The clonotype was recovered from a man aged 45 to 65 with Graves' hyperthyroidism. This rearrangement joins TRBV28 to TRBJ2-3; D might be TRBD2 (5 bases). This CDR3 reads CASSFEGATDTQYF. The CDR3 DNA follows: TGTGCCAGCAGTTTCGAGGGAGCGACAGATACGCAGTATTTT.